This T cell receptor beta chain was profiled in a study of T cells in Graves' hyperthyroidism and ophthalmopathy. Study outcomes and limitations: Before onset, by a median of around six months, the model predicted ophthalmopathy. In blood, most of the thyroid clonotypes expanded above 0.001 were also present.

Trimming stripped 0 bases from V and 3 bases from J, with 9 bases between. The CDR3 is made up of 14 amino acids. Germline V gives CDR1 LGHDT, CDR2 YNNKEL (reference sequence). Amplified TCR beta CDR3 regions derived from RNA transcripts. HTBI primers were the set used in a first-round RT-PCR of the TCR CDR3. One entry per CDR3 protein, called by TCRdb with MiXCR from the multiplex PCR reads. Of around 340,000 distinct CDR3 sequences listed, less than 20% were seen once; the top ten hold around a sixth. The table lists this clonotype with many counts. Its target is not known. The sample was blood. The chain combines TRBV3-1 with TRBJ2-7, with TRBD2 as a possible D gene (5 bases). The sequence derives from a woman aged 35 to 49 with Graves' ophthalmopathy. The CDR3 region is CASSQDEGRYEQYF. The CDR3 region has the DNA TGTGCCAGCAGCCAAGATGAGGGCCGCTACGAGCAGTACTTC.